The 12 T cell receptor beta chains below were found in one sample sequenced in a study of T cell clonotyping in hematopoietic cell transplantation. Produced via immunoSEQ multiplex PCR; TCRdb's table is partial and in-frame only. The data hold about 29,000 clones, with approximately 90% observed a single time. Sample: PBMCs, taken 100 days after allogeneic stem cell transplant. The receptors were gathered from a female patient in her fifties who had an allogeneic stem cell transplant from a related donor, so the T cells may come from the graft donor. Some clones in this sample may be carry-over from other donors' samples.

This sequence joins TRBV11-2 and TRBJ2-3; D is unclear. The CDR3 consists of 13 residues. V lost 4 bases, J lost 5 bases, and 10 bases lay in between. CDR1 is SGHAT, CDR2 FQNNGV, per germline. For the CDR3, the DNA is TGTGCCAGCAGCTACGTTCCCCGAGATACGCAGTATTTT. This translates into CASSYVPRDTQYF.

The sample holds a few counts of this clone. The chain employs TRBV2 and TRBJ2-3, with TRBD2 matching 7 bases. This CDR3 has 15 residues. V gave up 6 bases and J gave up 0 bases; unmatched junction bases: 6. Germline CDR1 is SNHLY and CDR2 is FYNNEI. Here the CDR3 reads CASRGGRGSTDTQYF. The CDR3 nucleotides are TGTGCCAGCAGAGGCGGGCGGGGGAGCACAGATACGCAGTATTTT. The entire variable domain, with the rest obtained from reference TRBV2 and TRBJ2-3, is as follows: EPEVTQTPSHQVTQMGQEVILRCVPISNHLYFYWYRQILGQKVEFLVSFYNNEISEKSEIFDDQFSVERPDGSNFTLKIRSTKLEDSAMYFCASRGGRGSTDTQYFGPGTRLTVL.

This clone was seen a single time. This chain links TRBV9 with TRBJ1-3, with no clear D. In germline, CDR1 is SGDLS, CDR2 YYNGEE. Trimming left V 0 bases short and J 4 bases short, with 14 bases between. The CDR3 runs 16 residues. In DNA, the CDR3 is TGTGCCAGCAGCGTAGAAGGGAGTTTCTTAGGAAACACCATATATTTT. Protein: CASSVEGSFLGNTIYF.

DNA of the CDR3: TGCAGCGTTGCTAGAGGGCGGTCGAGCTCCTACGAGCAGTACTTC. This codes for CSVARGRSSSYEQYF. The genes are TRBV29-1 and TRBJ2-7; tentative D call: TRBD2 (5 bases). The CDR3 runs to 15 residues. Germline V gene lookup returns CDR1 SQVTM and CDR2 ANQGSEA. V lost 4 bases, J lost 0 bases, and 16 bases lay in between.

This sequence joins TRBV6-1 and TRBJ2-1; D unclear. CDR3 length: 11 amino acids. Germline CDR1 and CDR2: MNHNS and SASEGT. V was shortened by 11 bases and J by 6 bases, with 11 bases between the two germline ends. The CDR3 sequence is CAGARSNEQFF. The CDR3 DNA reads TGTGCCGGCGCGAGGAGCAATGAGCAGTTCTTC.

DNA of the CDR3: TGTGCCTGGAGTAGGTTGAGGAGCTCCTATAATTCACCCCTCCACTTT. This gives the protein CAWSRLRSSYNSPLHF. The chain combines TRBV30 with TRBJ1-6; D is uncertain. The CDR3 totals 16 residues. CDR1 GTSNPN and CDR2 SVGIG come from the germline V gene (reference sequence). Trimming pared 2 bases from V and 0 bases from J, leaving 11 bases between.

This clone showed up just once. Here the CDR3 reads CASSKPSDDKLSYEQYF. In DNA form, the CDR3 reads TGTGCCAGCAGCAAACCCTCAGACGACAAGTTATCCTACGAGCAGTACTTC. The rearrangement links TRBV21-1 to TRBJ2-7; the listed D gene, TRBD1, was not tested against the DNA. TRBV21-1 constitutes a pseudogene. The CDR3 extends over 17 amino acids.

The V and J genes are TRBV27 and TRBJ2-2; 10 bases fit TRBD2. Germline V lookup: CDR1 MNHEY, CDR2 SMNVEV (reference sequence). The junction had 5 bases not matched to a gene; V was cut back by 3 bases and J by 4 bases. The CDR3 spans 16 residues. This chain's CDR3 is CASSFRSGGGTGELFF. The CDR3 bases are TGTGCCAGCAGTTTCCGAAGCGGGGGGGGCACCGGGGAGCTGTTTTTT.

The chain's CDR3 is CASSLVLAGGRGSYNEQFF. In DNA form, the CDR3 reads TGCGCCAGCAGCTTGGTGCTAGCGGGGGGGCGGGGTTCCTACAATGAGCAGTTCTTC. The V call is TRBV5-1, the J call TRBJ2-1; the match to TRBD2 covers 12 bases. Per the germline V gene, CDR1 is SGHRS and CDR2 is YFSETQ. This CDR3 region has 19 residues. The V gene end was trimmed by 0 bases and the J gene end by 1 base; junction bases not matched to a gene: 8.

The chain is built from TRBV9 and TRBJ2-3; 11 bases match TRBD2. Germline V gene lookup returns CDR1 SGDLS and CDR2 YYNGEE. This CDR3 is 17 amino acids long. V was pared by 0 bases and J by 6 bases, with 9 bases of the junction left unmatched. This chain's CDR3 is CASSVVGTSGRYDTQYF. Here the CDR3 DNA reads TGTGCCAGCAGCGTAGTTGGGACTAGCGGCCGTTATGATACGCAGTATTTT.

The J gene is TRBJ1-2, the V gene TRBV2; D call uncertain. The germline V gene encodes CDR1 SNHLY and CDR2 FYNNEI. The CDR3 is 12 residues long. V lost 1 base to trimming and J lost 2 bases, with 2 bases between them. The CDR3 region has the DNA TGTGCCAGCAGTGAAGACAACTATGGCTACACCTTC. It specifies CASSEDNYGYTF.

The chain recombines TRBV27 with TRBJ2-1; D unresolved. The CDR3 length is 14 residues. CDR1 and CDR2 (germline): MNHEY, SMNVEV (reference sequence). V was clipped by 1 base and J by 6 bases, with 10 bases between them. The CDR3 DNA reads as TGTGCCAGCAGTTTATGGGAAAACCCCAATGAGCAGTTCTTC. Its protein is CASSLWENPNEQFF.